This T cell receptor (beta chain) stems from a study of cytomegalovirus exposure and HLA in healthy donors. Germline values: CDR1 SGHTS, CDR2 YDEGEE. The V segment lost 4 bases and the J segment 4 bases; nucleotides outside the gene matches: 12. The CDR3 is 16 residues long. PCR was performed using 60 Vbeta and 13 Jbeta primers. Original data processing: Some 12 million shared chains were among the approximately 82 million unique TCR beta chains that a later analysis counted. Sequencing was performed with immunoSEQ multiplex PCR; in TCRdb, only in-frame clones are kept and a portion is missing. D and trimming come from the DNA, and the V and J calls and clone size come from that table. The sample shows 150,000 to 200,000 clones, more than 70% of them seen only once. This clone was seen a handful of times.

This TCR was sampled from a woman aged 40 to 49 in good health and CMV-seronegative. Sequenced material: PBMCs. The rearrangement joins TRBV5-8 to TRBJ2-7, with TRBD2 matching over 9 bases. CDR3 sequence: CASSPGTSYIMYEQYV. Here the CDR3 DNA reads TGTGCCAGCAGCCCGGGGACTAGCTATATCATGTACGAGCAGTACGTC.